Shown below are 15 T cell receptor beta chains from a single sample sequenced in a study of shared clonotypes between healthy human individuals. Some clones are missing from TCRdb's copy, which holds only in-frame ones; the method was immunoSEQ multiplex PCR. The data show roughly 600,000 clones, with about 98% seen just once and around 0.3% held by the top ten. CD45RO-negative, CCR7-positively selected cells formed the naive CD8 fraction, excluding terminally differentiated effector memory CD45RA+ cells. The sequenced material came from naive CD8+ T cells sorted from blood. The origin of the receptors is a young man in good health.

A note on this clone: This specimen includes other DNA sequences encoding the same CDR3. The chain uses TRBV27 and TRBJ2-7, with D possibly matching TRBD1 (5 bases). V lost 3 bases and J 4 bases, leaving 10 bases between the germline ends. The CDR3 is 13 amino acids. Germline V gives CDR1 MNHEY, CDR2 SMNVEV (reference sequence). The CDR3 is CASSLTASYEQYF. In DNA, the CDR3 is TGTGCCAGCAGTTTGACAGCTAGTTACGAGCAGTACTTC.

The V gene is TRBV7-9, the J gene TRBJ2-1; 8 bases align to TRBD1. Germline V gene lookup returns CDR1 SEHNR and CDR2 FQNEAQ (reference sequence). The CDR3 covers 14 residues. V trimming: 5 bases; J trimming: 9 bases; junction bases outside the gene matches: 9. CDR3 sequence (DNA): TGTGCCAGCAGCCCAACTCTGGACAGGGCTGAGCAGTTCTTC. As protein: CASSPTLDRAEQFF.

This chain connects TRBV9 to TRBJ2-1; TRBD2 is a possible D gene (6 bases). Germline-derived CDR1 and CDR2 are SGDLS and YYNGEE. The CDR3 spans 15 residues. V lost 4 bases and J 7 bases, leaving 18 bases between the germline ends. The CDR3 sequence is CASSLSGRGNNEQFF. Here the CDR3 DNA reads TGTGCCAGCAGCCTTAGCGGACGGGGTAATAATGAGCAGTTCTTC. The full variable domain, in which reference TRBV9 and TRBJ2-1 provide the parts outside the CDR3, is DSGVTQTPKHLITATGQRVTLRCSPRSGDLSVYWYQQSLDQGLQFLIQYYNGEERAKGNILERFSAQQFPDLHSELNLSSLELGDSALYFCASSLSGRGNNEQFFGPGTRLTVL.

The rearrangement links TRBV2 to TRBJ2-4; D not resolved. V was pared by 0 bases and J by 0 bases, with 6 bases between. This CDR3 has 15 residues. Germline lookup yields CDR1 SNHLY and CDR2 FYNNEI. CDR3 sequence (DNA): TGTGCCAGCAGTGAAGCGATTGGAGCCAAAAACATTCAGTACTTC. Its translation is CASSEAIGAKNIQYF.

The V gene is TRBV25-1, the J gene TRBJ1-3, with D perhaps matching TRBD1 (6 bases). The germline CDR1 and CDR2 sequences are MGHDK and SYGVNS. The CDR3 sequence is 13 residues long. V lost 3 bases and J 8 bases, leaving 11 bases between the germline ends. The CDR3, as DNA: TGTGCCAGCAGTGACAGGGGCCGGGACACCATATATTTT. It translates to CASSDRGRDTIYF.

In its sample, this clone was seen once. CDR3 bases: TGTGCCAGCAGTTTTTGGAGGAGCTCCTACAATGAGCAGTTCTTC. Its translation: CASSFWRSSYNEQFF. This chain joins TRBV28 and TRBJ2-1; perhaps TRBD2 as D (5 bases). Per germline, CDR1 MDHEN and CDR2 SYDVKM. This CDR3 comprises 15 residues. V lost 3 bases and J lost 0, with 9 bases in between.

The gene calls are TRBV2 and TRBJ1-1; D call uncertain. Trimming took 5 bases from V and 2 from J, leaving 6 bases between them. Looked up from germline, CDR1 is SNHLY and CDR2 is FYNNEI. This CDR3 has 12 amino acids. CDR3 loop: CASSIGNTEAFF. CDR3 coding DNA: TGTGCCAGCAGTATTGGTAACACTGAAGCTTTCTTT.

V and J are TRBV10-2 and TRBJ1-1; D gene ambiguous. CDR3 length: 11 residues. With 3 bases removed from V and 8 bases from J, the gap between germline ends came to 7 bases. Per the germline V gene, CDR1 is WSHSY and CDR2 is SAAADI. Here the CDR3 DNA reads TGCGCCAGCAGTGAAAACAGAGAAGCTTTCTTT. Its translation: CASSENREAFF.

This chain connects TRBV11-2 to TRBJ2-7; 10 bases are a match to TRBD1. J gave up 4 bases and V 4 bases, and 4 bases lay outside the gene matches. This CDR3 region has 14 residues. CDR1 SGHAT and CDR2 FQNNGV come from the germline V gene. The CDR3 bases are TGTGCCAGCAGCTCCGGGACAGGGGCGTACGAGCAGTACTTC. This translates into CASSSGTGAYEQYF.

V is TRBV27 and J is TRBJ2-5; a possible D gene is TRBD2 (5 bases). V was pared by 5 bases and J by 3 bases, with 13 bases between. The CDR3 sequence is 14 residues long. Germline V CDR1 and CDR2: MNHEY, SMNVEV (reference sequence). The CDR3 sequence: CASSPIGMEETQYF. The CDR3 bases are TGTGCCAGCAGTCCAATCGGGATGGAAGAGACCCAGTACTTC.

The table lists this clone with a count of one. This sequence joins TRBV6-1 and TRBJ1-5; no firm D call. This CDR3 spans 15 amino acids. Germline V gene lookup returns CDR1 MNHNS and CDR2 SASEGT. Deletions cut 5 bases from V and 0 bases from J, with 11 bases between. The CDR3 bases are TGTGCCAGCAGTCCGCCGCGGGGTAGCAATCAGCCCCAGCATTTT. It yields the protein CASSPPRGSNQPQHF.

Only one count was recorded for this clone. V and J are TRBV10-2 and TRBJ2-1; 10 bases line up with TRBD2. The CDR3 is 13 amino acids. V lost 8 bases, J lost 6 bases, and 4 bases stayed unmatched. Germline V CDR1 and CDR2: WSHSY, SAAADI. The CDR3 nucleotides read TGCGCCAGCTCATCTAGCGGGAGCAATGAGCAGTTCTTC. It specifies CASSSSGSNEQFF.

V usage is TRBV27 and J usage is TRBJ2-1; 9 bases are a match to TRBD1. The J segment lost 4 bases and the V segment lost 5 bases, leaving 6 bases of the junction unmatched. The CDR3 spans 15 residues. CDR1 is MNHEY and CDR2 is SMNVEV in the germline V gene (reference sequence). The CDR3 DNA follows: TGTGCCAGCAGTCCCCCGGACAGGGGATACAATGAGCAGTTCTTC. Its protein product is CASSPPDRGYNEQFF.

V is TRBV11-2 and J is TRBJ2-1; D uncertain. The CDR3 contains 15 residues. Trimming left V 1 base short and J 1 base short, with 8 bases between. CDR1 and CDR2 (germline): SGHAT, FQNNGV. The CDR3 bases are TGTGCCAGCAGCTTAGGGTCCAATTCCTACAATGAGCAGTTCTTC. Encoded protein: CASSLGSNSYNEQFF.

This chain joins TRBV6-6 and TRBJ2-1; the match to TRBD1 covers 8 bases. J was trimmed by 7 bases and V by 10 bases; bases with no gene match: 9. The CDR3 is 13 residues long. The germline V gene has CDR1 MNHNY and CDR2 SVGAGI (reference sequence). The chain's CDR3 is CAIRTGISNEQFF. The CDR3 nucleotides are TGTGCCATCCGGACAGGGATTAGTAATGAGCAGTTCTTC.